Below, 4 T cell receptor beta chains from the same sample are listed, as sequenced in a study of blood T cell repertoires in COVID-19. TCRdb keeps only in-frame clones here, not all; method: immunoSEQ multiplex PCR. The sample contains around 77,000 clones, under 80% of which appear only once. Specimen: peripheral blood. These receptor sequences come from a woman older than 75 with active or convalescent COVID-19.

This rearrangement joins TRBV20-1 to TRBJ1-1; TRBD1 might be the D (5 bases). This CDR3 contains 10 residues. V dropped 6 bases and J dropped 10 bases, with 12 bases sitting between them. Germline assignment: CDR1 DFQATT and CDR2 SNEGSKA (reference sequence). CDR3 amino acids: CSAERRGAFF. The DNA of the CDR3 is TGCAGTGCGGAAAGGAGGGGAGCTTTCTTT.

This clone appeared a single time. The chain is built from TRBV27 and TRBJ2-2; 7 nucleotides line up with TRBD1. The germline gives CDR1 MNHEY, CDR2 SMNVEV (reference sequence). The J segment lost 1 base and the V segment lost 8 bases, leaving 4 bases of the junction unmatched. This CDR3 contains 14 residues. The CDR3 region has the DNA TGTGCCAGCCGGGGACAGCTGAACACCGGGGAGCTGTTTTTT. It is translated as CASRGQLNTGELFF.

This clone was found once. This chain uses TRBV30 with TRBJ2-6; D remains ambiguous. The CDR3 runs 13 residues. Germline V gives CDR1 GTSNPN, CDR2 SVGIG (reference sequence). Trimming shortened V by 3 bases and J by 1 base, and 4 bases separated the two germline ends. The CDR3 protein is CAWSESGANVLTF. The CDR3 DNA reads TGTGCCTGGAGCGAGTCTGGGGCCAACGTCCTGACTTTC.

The CDR3 is CASSPLGTQAGNIQYF. The CDR3 bases are TGTGCCAGCAGTCCCTTGGGGACGCAAGCGGGAAACATTCAGTACTTC. V and J are TRBV6-2 or TRBV6-3 and TRBJ2-4; possibly TRBD2 for D (6 bases). Trimming took off 5 bases at V and 6 bases at J, with 20 bases between the two ends. The V gene's germline CDR1 is MNHEY and CDR2 SVGEGT. CDR3 size: 16 residues.